Listed below are T cell receptor beta chains from one sample, sequenced in a study of a mutant IDH1 vaccine in newly diagnosed glioma. These TCRs are of unknown antigen specificity. Using immunoSEQ multiplex PCR, the repertoire was profiled, and TCRdb retains in-frame clones only, with some absent. The sample lists under 150,000 clones; almost 90% were seen once. The source was PBMCs, collected from a glioma patient whose treatment included an IDH1 peptide vaccine. The receptors originated from a woman between 50 and 59 years old with glioma. Both conserved end residues are part of each CDR3. Each record gives: D gene, V gene, clone size, J gene, CDR3 protein, CDR3 DNA. D genes are given only for firm matches. Expanded clones are given a class, and other clones once, few, many or no size at all.

-	TRBV5-5	-	TRBJ1-1	CASSGPQGNTEAFF	TGTGCCAGCAGTGGTCCTCAGGGGAACACTGAAGCTTTCTTT
TRBD1	TRBV7-9	-	TRBJ2-6	CASSRPGTGTGANVLTF	TGTGCCAGCAGCCGTCCCGGGACAGGGACCGGGGCCAACGTCCTGACTTTC
-	TRBV2	-	TRBJ2-7	CATEGVVSYEQYF	TGTGCCACAGAGGGGGTAGTGTCCTACGAGCAGTACTTC
-	TRBV7-9	-	TRBJ2-7	CASSLTHSYEQYF	TGTGCCAGCAGCTTGACCCACTCCTACGAGCAGTACTTC
-	TRBV5-1	-	TRBJ1-1	CASSLGGGMNTEAFF	TGCGCCAGCAGCTTGGGTGGAGGCATGAACACTGAAGCTTTCTTT
TRBD2	TRBV18	-	TRBJ2-7	CASSPASSGNEQYF	TGTGCCAGCTCACCCGCGTCTAGCGGGAACGAGCAGTACTTC
TRBD2	TRBV18	-	TRBJ2-1	CASSPTTSGYNEQFF	TGTGCCAGCTCACCGACGACTAGCGGTTACAATGAGCAGTTCTTC
TRBD2	TRBV7-2	-	TRBJ2-7	CASSLVGTSAHDEQYF	TGTGCCAGCAGCTTAGTTGGGACTAGCGCTCATGACGAGCAGTACTTC
TRBD1	TRBV6-6	-	TRBJ2-1	CASSYGTAMGKQFF	TGTGCCAGCAGTTATGGGACAGCCATGGGTAAGCAGTTCTTC
TRBD1	TRBV14	once	TRBJ1-2	CASSPHRGPYGYTF	TGTGCCAGCAGCCCGCACAGGGGCCCTTATGGCTACACCTTC
-	TRBV28	-	TRBJ1-4	CASSLGIRSGELFF	TGTGCCAGCAGTTTGGGGATAAGATCGGGGGAACTGTTTTTT
-	TRBV5-1	once	TRBJ2-3	CASSSRVSTDTQYF	TGCGCCAGCAGCTCCAGGGTGAGCACAGATACGCAGTATTTT
-	TRBV12-5	few	TRBJ1-5	CASGLDSNQPQHF	TGTGCTAGTGGTTTGGACAGCAATCAGCCCCAGCATTTT
TRBD2	TRBV5-1	-	TRBJ2-5	CASSSLAGGARDF	TGCGCCAGCAGCTCGTTAGCGGGAGGGGCCCGGGACTTC
-	TRBV10-2	once	TRBJ2-1	CASRATLASSYNEQFF	TGCGCCAGCAGAGCTACCCTAGCTTCATCCTACAATGAGCAGTTCTTC
-	TRBV30	-	TRBJ2-2	CAWKFYSTGELFF	TGTGCCTGGAAGTTTTACAGCACCGGGGAGCTGTTTTTT
-	TRBV9	-	TRBJ2-7	CASSAYRDPVEQYF	TGTGCCAGCAGCGCCTACCGGGACCCCGTCGAGCAGTACTTC
-	TRBV5-6	-	TRBJ1-2	CASSTSREYDYGYTF	TGTGCCAGCAGCACCTCCAGGGAATACGACTATGGCTACACCTTC
TRBD2	TRBV28	-	TRBJ2-7	CASSTAGGARPQQYF	TGTGCCAGCAGTACCGCGGGGGGGGCGCGACCGCAGCAGTACTTC
-	TRBV30	-	TRBJ1-2	CAGSGAGHGYTF	TGTGCCGGGAGCGGGGCAGGGCATGGCTACACCTTC
-	TRBV7-2	-	TRBJ2-7	CASSSYYEQYF	TGTGCCAGCAGCTCCTACTACGAGCAGTACTTC
-	TRBV5-6	-	TRBJ1-5	CASSLFGSGQPQHF	TGTGCCAGCAGCTTGTTCGGAAGTGGTCAGCCCCAGCATTTT
-	TRBV7-9	once	TRBJ1-5	CASSTDADNQPQHF	TGTGCCAGCAGCACGGACGCAGACAATCAGCCCCAGCATTTT
-	TRBV7-9	-	TRBJ2-2	CASSHPWANTGELFF	TGTGCCAGCAGCCACCCGTGGGCGAACACCGGGGAGCTGTTTTTT